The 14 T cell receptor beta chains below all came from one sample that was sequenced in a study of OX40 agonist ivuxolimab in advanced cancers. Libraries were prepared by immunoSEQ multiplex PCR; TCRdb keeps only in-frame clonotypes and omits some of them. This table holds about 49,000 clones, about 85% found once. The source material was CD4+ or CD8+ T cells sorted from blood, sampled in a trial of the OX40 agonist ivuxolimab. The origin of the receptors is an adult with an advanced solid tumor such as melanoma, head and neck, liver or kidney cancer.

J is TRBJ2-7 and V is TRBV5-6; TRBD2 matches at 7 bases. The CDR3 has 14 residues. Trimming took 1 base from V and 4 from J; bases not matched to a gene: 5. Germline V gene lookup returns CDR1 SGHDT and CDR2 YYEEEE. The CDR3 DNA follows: TGTGCCAGCAGCTTGTGGGGGGGTTCTTACGAGCAGTACTTC. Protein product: CASSLWGGSYEQYF.

The CDR3 DNA is TGTGCCAGCAGCGATGGGACAGCTCGGACCCACAATGAGCAGTTCTTC. Translated, it gives CASSDGTARTHNEQFF. This chain links TRBV5-5 with TRBJ2-1; TRBD1 matches 7 bases. The germline CDR1 and CDR2 sequences are SGHKS and YYEKEE (reference sequence). The CDR3 has 16 residues. V lost 4 bases to trimming and J lost 5 bases; unmatched junction nucleotides: 12.

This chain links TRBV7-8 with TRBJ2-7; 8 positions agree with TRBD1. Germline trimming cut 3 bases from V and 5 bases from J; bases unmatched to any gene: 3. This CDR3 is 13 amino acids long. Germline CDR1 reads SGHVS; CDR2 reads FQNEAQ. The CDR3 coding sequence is TGTGCCAGCAGCTTTTCAGGGGGCGACGAGCAGTACTTC. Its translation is CASSFSGGDEQYF.

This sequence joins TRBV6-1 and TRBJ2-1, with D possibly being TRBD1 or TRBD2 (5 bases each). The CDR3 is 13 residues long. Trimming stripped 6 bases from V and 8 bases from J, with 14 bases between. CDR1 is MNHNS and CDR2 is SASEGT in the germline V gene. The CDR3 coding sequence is TGTGCCAGCAGCGAGGGGCCTTTGGATGAGCAGTTCTTC. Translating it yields CASSEGPLDEQFF.

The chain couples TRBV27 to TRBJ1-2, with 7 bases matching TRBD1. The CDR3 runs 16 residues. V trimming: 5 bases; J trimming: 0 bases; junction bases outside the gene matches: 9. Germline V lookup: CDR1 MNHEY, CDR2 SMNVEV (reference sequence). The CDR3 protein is CASSKRQGSSNYGYTF. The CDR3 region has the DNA TGTGCCAGCAGTAAGAGACAGGGTTCTTCTAACTATGGCTACACCTTC.

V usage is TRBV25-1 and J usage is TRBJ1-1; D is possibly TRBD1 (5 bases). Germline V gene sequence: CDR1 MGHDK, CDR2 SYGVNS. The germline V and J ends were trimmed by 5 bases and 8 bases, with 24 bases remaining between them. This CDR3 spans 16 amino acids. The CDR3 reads CASSPLPGDSVGEAFF. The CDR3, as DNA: TGTGCCAGCAGTCCACTCCCTGGGGACTCCGTAGGGGAAGCTTTCTTT.

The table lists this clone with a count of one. CDR3 amino acids: CASSSGLPWEQYV. In DNA form, the CDR3 reads TGTGCCAGCAGTTCAGGACTACCCTGGGAGCAGTACGTC. The genes are TRBV27 and TRBJ2-7, with TRBD2 as a possible D gene (6 bases). This CDR3 is built from 13 residues. Germline assignment: CDR1 MNHEY and CDR2 SMNVEV (reference sequence). V was trimmed by 4 bases and J by 7 bases, leaving 14 bases between them.

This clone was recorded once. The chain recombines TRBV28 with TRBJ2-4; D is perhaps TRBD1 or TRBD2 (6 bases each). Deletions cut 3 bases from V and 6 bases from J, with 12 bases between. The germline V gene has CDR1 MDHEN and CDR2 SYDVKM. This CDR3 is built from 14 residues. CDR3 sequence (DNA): TGTGCCAGCAGTTTCCACAGGGAGGCAAACATTCAGTACTTC. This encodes CASSFHREANIQYF.

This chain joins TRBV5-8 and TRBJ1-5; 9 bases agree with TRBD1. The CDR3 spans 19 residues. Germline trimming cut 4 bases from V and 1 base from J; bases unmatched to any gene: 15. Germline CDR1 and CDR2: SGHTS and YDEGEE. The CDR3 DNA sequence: TGTGCCAGCAGCAAAACCCGGGACAGGGCTAACCGCAGCAATCAGCCCCAGCATTTT. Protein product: CASSKTRDRANRSNQPQHF.

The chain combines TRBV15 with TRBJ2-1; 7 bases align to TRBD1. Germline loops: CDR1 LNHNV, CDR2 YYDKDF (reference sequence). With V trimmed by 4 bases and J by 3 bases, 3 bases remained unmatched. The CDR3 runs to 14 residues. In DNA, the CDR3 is TGTGCCACCAGCAACGACAGGGTCTACAATGAGCAGTTCTTC. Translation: CATSNDRVYNEQFF. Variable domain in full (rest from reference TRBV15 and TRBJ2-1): DAMVIQNPRYQVTQFGKPVTLSCSQTLNHNVMYWYQQKSSQAPKLLFHYYDKDFNNEADTPDNFQSRRPNTSFCFLDIRSPGLGDTAMYLCATSNDRVYNEQFFGPGTRLTVL.

Here the CDR3 reads CSVAVLSSYNEQFF. The CDR3 bases are TGCAGCGTTGCGGTCCTAAGCTCCTACAATGAGCAGTTCTTC. The chain links TRBV29-1 to TRBJ2-1; D is undetermined. This CDR3 contains 14 residues. CDR1 is SQVTM and CDR2 is ANQGSEA in the germline V gene. V was shortened by 4 bases and J by 0 bases, with 10 bases between the two germline ends.

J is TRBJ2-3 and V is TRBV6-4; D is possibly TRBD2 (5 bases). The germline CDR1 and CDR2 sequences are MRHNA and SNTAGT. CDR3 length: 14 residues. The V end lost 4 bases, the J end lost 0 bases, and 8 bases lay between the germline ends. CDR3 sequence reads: CASSGGLSTDTQYF. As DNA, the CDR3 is TGTGCCAGCAGTGGCGGACTTAGCACAGATACGCAGTATTTT.

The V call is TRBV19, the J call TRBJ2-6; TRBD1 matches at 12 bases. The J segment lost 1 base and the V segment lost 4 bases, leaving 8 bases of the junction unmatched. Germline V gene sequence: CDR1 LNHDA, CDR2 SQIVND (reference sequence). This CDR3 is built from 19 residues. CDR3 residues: CASSNGTGGLISGANVLTF. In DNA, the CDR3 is TGTGCCAGTAGTAACGGGACAGGGGGCCTAATTTCTGGGGCCAACGTCCTGACTTTC.

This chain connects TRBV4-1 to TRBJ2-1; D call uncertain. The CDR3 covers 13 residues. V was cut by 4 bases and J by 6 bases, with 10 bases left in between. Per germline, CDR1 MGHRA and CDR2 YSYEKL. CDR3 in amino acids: CASSPGPFNEQFF. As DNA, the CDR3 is TGCGCCAGCAGCCCCGGACCTTTCAATGAGCAGTTCTTC.